This passage covers 22 T cell receptor beta chains from one sample sequenced in a study of graft-versus-host responses after intestinal transplantation. This table comes from immunoSEQ multiplex PCR, and its TCRdb copy is limited to in-frame clones, with some not included. The sample has approximately 90,000 clones, about 93% seen once. Which antigens these TCRs recognize remains unknown. The sample in question was unstimulated CD8+ T cells sorted from spleen or lymph node cells, obtained before intestinal transplant. Receptors were obtained from a human donor who received an intestinal transplant.

V is TRBV19 and J is TRBJ2-2, with D tentatively TRBD1 (6 bases). The germline CDR1 and CDR2 sequences are LNHDA and SQIVND (reference sequence). The CDR3 runs to 12 residues. Between the trimmed V and J ends, which lost 6 bases and 7 bases, there was a span of 9 bases. CDR3 sequence (DNA): TGTGCCAGTAGAGGGGGTTACGGGGAGCTGTTTTTT. Translating gives CASRGGYGELFF. Drawing the rest from reference TRBV19 and TRBJ2-2, the complete variable domain is DGGITQSPKYLFRKEGQNVTLSCEQNLNHDAMYWYRQDPGQGLRLIYYSQIVNDFQKGDIAEGYSVSREKKESFPLTVTSAQKNPTAFYLCASRGGYGELFFGEGSRLTVL.

The chain has TRBV4-3 and TRBJ1-2; the match to TRBD1 covers 7 bases. Looked up from germline, CDR1 is LGHNA and CDR2 is YSLEER. The CDR3 is 11 residues long. The J segment lost 4 bases and the V segment lost 8 bases, leaving 1 base of the junction unmatched. CDR3 protein: CASGDSYGYTF. The CDR3 DNA is TGCGCCAGCGGGGACAGCTATGGCTACACCTTC.

This chain connects TRBV10-1 to TRBJ1-1; perhaps TRBD1 as D (5 bases). The germline V and J ends were trimmed by 2 bases and 1 base, with 8 bases remaining between them. This CDR3 is built from 14 residues. Germline CDR1 reads WNHNN; CDR2 reads SYGVQD (reference sequence). CDR3 sequence reads: CASSETGSNTEAFF. The CDR3 DNA follows: TGCGCCAGCAGTGAGACAGGATCGAACACTGAAGCTTTCTTT.

The V gene is TRBV30, the J gene TRBJ1-6; D may be TRBD1 (5 bases). The CDR3 sequence is 15 residues long. V was shortened by 2 bases and J by 9 bases, with 17 bases between the two germline ends. The germline CDR1 and CDR2 sequences are GTSNPN and SVGIG (reference sequence). The CDR3 loop is CAWSRRVLFRSPLHF. The CDR3 nucleotides are TGTGCCTGGAGTCGCAGGGTTCTCTTTCGTTCACCCCTCCACTTT. The whole variable domain, filled in from reference TRBV30 and TRBJ1-6, reads SQTIHQWPATLVQPVGSPLSLECTVEGTSNPNLYWYRQAAGRGLQLLFYSVGIGQISSEVPQNLSASRPQDRQFILSSKKLLLSDSGFYLCAWSRRVLFRSPLHFGNGTRLTVT.

The CDR3 loop is CASSDRRTGGNQPQHF. The CDR3 DNA reads TGTGCCAGCAGTGATCGTCGAACAGGGGGCAATCAGCCCCAGCATTTT. The J gene is TRBJ1-5, the V gene TRBV2; 7 bases are a match to TRBD1. This CDR3 contains 16 residues. Germline CDR1 reads SNHLY; CDR2 reads FYNNEI. V lost 3 bases, J lost 2 bases, and 7 bases stayed unmatched.

This chain connects TRBV29-1 to TRBJ2-1, with 14 bases lining up with TRBD2. Germline CDR1 and CDR2: SQVTM and ANQGSEA. The V gene end was trimmed by 3 bases and the J gene end by 0 bases; junction bases not matched to a gene: 4. The CDR3 runs to 17 residues. The CDR3 sequence: CSVEPTSGGDSYNEQFF. The CDR3, as DNA: TGCAGCGTTGAGCCGACTAGCGGGGGGGACTCCTACAATGAGCAGTTCTTC.

CDR3 protein: CASSSPPARVGSYEQYF. CDR3 DNA sequence: TGTGCCAGCAGCTCCCCCCCGGCGAGGGTCGGCTCCTACGAGCAGTACTTC. This chain connects TRBV11-3 to TRBJ2-7, with D perhaps matching TRBD2 (5 bases). This CDR3 region has 17 residues. Germline V gene data show CDR1 as SGHNT and CDR2 as YENEEA. V gave up 4 bases and J gave up 0 bases, with 19 bases separating them.

The rearrangement joins TRBV30 to TRBJ1-6, with 7 bases identical to TRBD1. V shed 2 bases and J 1 base; nucleotides not matched to a gene: 5. The germline V gene has CDR1 GTSNPN and CDR2 SVGIG (reference sequence). This CDR3 contains 16 residues. The CDR3 DNA reads TGTGCCTGGAGTAAGGACAGGCCGTCCTATAATTCACCCCTCCACTTT. Translated: CAWSKDRPSYNSPLHF.

This rearrangement joins TRBV7-9 to TRBJ2-5; 9 bases agree with TRBD1. The CDR3 has 15 amino acids. Germline loops: CDR1 SEHNR, CDR2 FQNEAQ (reference sequence). Unmatched junction bases numbered 6, after V lost 5 bases and J lost 2 bases. CDR3 in amino acids: CASSALTGGQETQYF. In nucleotides, the CDR3 is TGTGCCAGCAGCGCATTGACAGGGGGTCAAGAGACCCAGTACTTC.

The rearrangement uses TRBV2 and TRBJ1-2, with 7 positions matching TRBD1. The germline CDR1 and CDR2 sequences are SNHLY and FYNNEI. The CDR3 runs 14 residues. Trimming removed 5 bases from V and 4 bases from J; junction bases left unmatched: 7. DNA of the CDR3: TGTGCCAGCAGTTCTCTCGAGGGGGCCTATGGCTACACCTTC. Its protein is CASSSLEGAYGYTF.

This clone was counted a few times. The chain uses TRBV14 and TRBJ1-1; D might be TRBD1 (5 bases). V was cut by 0 bases and J by 4 bases, with 9 bases left in between. Germline V lookup: CDR1 SGHDN, CDR2 FVKESK. The CDR3 covers 14 residues. This CDR3 is CASSQDRRGTEAFF. The DNA for the CDR3 is TGTGCCAGCAGCCAAGATCGGAGGGGCACTGAAGCTTTCTTT.

The chain couples TRBV4-3 to TRBJ1-2; 7 nucleotides align to TRBD1. J lost 4 bases, V lost 3 bases, and 8 bases had no gene match. Germline V CDR1 and CDR2: LGHNA, YSLEER. This CDR3 is 15 amino acids long. The CDR3 nucleotides are TGCGCCAGCAGCCAGGGTCAGGGGGTAAGCTATGGCTACACCTTC. Translated, it gives CASSQGQGVSYGYTF.

This clone occurred once. V usage is TRBV7-8 and J usage is TRBJ2-1; D remains ambiguous. Germline assignment: CDR1 SGHVS and CDR2 FQNEAQ. The V gene lost 4 bases and the J gene lost 4 bases, with 5 bases spanning the gap. This CDR3 contains 12 residues. The CDR3 nucleotides are TGTGCCAGCAGCTCCCGTTACAATGAGCAGTTCTTC. Protein sequence: CASSSRYNEQFF. Looking up the rest from reference TRBV7-8 and TRBJ2-1 gives the full variable domain: GAGVSQSPRYKVAKRGQDVALRCDPISGHVSLFWYQQALGQGPEFLTYFQNEAQLDKSGLPSDRFFAERPEGSVSTLKIQRTQQEDSAVYLCASSSRYNEQFFGPGTRLTVL.

This CDR3 reads CASRTGVTADTQYF. The CDR3 bases are TGTGCCAGCCGGACAGGGGTAACGGCAGATACGCAGTATTTT. The chain links TRBV7-2 to TRBJ2-3; 9 bases are shared with TRBD1. The CDR3 spans 14 residues. Per germline, CDR1 SGHTA and CDR2 FQGNSA. Trimming cost V 8 bases and J 4 bases; bases outside gene matches: 7.

V is TRBV30 and J is TRBJ2-3, with D possibly being TRBD1 (5 bases). V lost 0 bases to trimming and J lost 0 bases, with 13 bases between them. This CDR3 comprises 16 residues. Germline-derived CDR1 and CDR2 are GTSNPN and SVGIG (reference sequence). The CDR3 nucleotides are TGTGCCTGGAGTGTACAACCAGGGTTGAGCACAGATACGCAGTATTTT. Protein: CAWSVQPGLSTDTQYF.

J is TRBJ1-5 and V is TRBV30, with a weak D call TRBD1 (6 bases). Germline CDR1 and CDR2: GTSNPN and SVGIG (reference sequence). This CDR3 comprises 15 residues. V shed 0 bases and J shed 1 base, with 10 bases lying between them. CDR3 DNA sequence: TGTGCCTGGAGTGTGGGGGCTGGGAGCAATCAGCCCCAGCATTTT. Its translation is CAWSVGAGSNQPQHF.

V gene TRBV21-1 combines with J gene TRBJ2-3; the DNA was not used to check the table's D call, TRBD2. TRBV21-1 is a pseudogene. The CDR3 contains 20 residues. CDR3 amino acids: CASTSNGDILAGVFADTQYF. CDR3 DNA: TGTGCCAGCACCAGCAATGGGGATATTCTAGCGGGGGTCTTCGCAGATACGCAGTATTTT.

The chain couples TRBV7-8 to TRBJ2-6, with TRBD2 matching over 9 bases. The J segment lost 9 bases and the V segment lost 4 bases, leaving 16 bases of the junction unmatched. CDR1 is SGHVS and CDR2 is FQNEAQ in the germline V gene. The CDR3 extends over 18 amino acids. In DNA form, the CDR3 reads TGTGCCAGCAGCTCTAGCGGGACGCCGGTGGGGCTACGCAACGTCCTGACTTTC. Amino acids: CASSSSGTPVGLRNVLTF.

The chain has TRBV5-6 and TRBJ1-5; D possibly corresponds to TRBD1 (5 bases). The CDR3 loop spans 14 amino acids. CDR1 is SGHDT and CDR2 is YYEEEE in the germline V gene. Trimming removed 5 bases at V and 1 base at J, with 10 bases between. CDR3 DNA: TGTGCCAGCAGTTCCCGGGGGAGCAATCAGCCCCAGCATTTT. This codes for CASSSRGSNQPQHF. Variable domain in full (rest from reference TRBV5-6 and TRBJ1-5): DAGVTQSPTHLIKTRGQQVTLRCSPKSGHDTVSWYQQALGQGPQFIFQYYEEEERQRGNFPDRFSGHQFPNYSSELNVNALLLGDSALYLCASSSRGSNQPQHFGDGTRLSIL.

The V call is TRBV5-5, the J call TRBJ2-5; 7 positions agree with TRBD2. The ends lost 4 bases at V and 13 bases at J; junction bases unmatched: 10. The CDR3 spans 12 residues. The germline V gene has CDR1 SGHKS and CDR2 YYEKEE (reference sequence). CDR3 amino acids: CASSLGGDPGYF. In nucleotides, the CDR3 is TGTGCCAGCAGCCTGGGGGGGGACCCCGGGTACTTC.

The table lists this clone with a few counts. V gene TRBV2 combines with J gene TRBJ2-7; D not certain. Per germline, CDR1 SNHLY and CDR2 FYNNEI. The length of the CDR3 is 14 residues. The ends were cut back, 7 bases at V and 0 bases at J, with 13 bases in the middle. CDR3 DNA sequence: TGTGCCAGCATAGACGGAGATTACTCCTACGAGCAGTACTTC. Residues: CASIDGDYSYEQYF. The full variable domain, with the rest looked up from reference TRBV2 and TRBJ2-7, is EPEVTQTPSHQVTQMGQEVILRCVPISNHLYFYWYRQILGQKVEFLVSFYNNEISEKSEIFDDQFSVERPDGSNFTLKIRSTKLEDSAMYFCASIDGDYSYEQYFGPGTRLTVT.

The table lists this clone with a count of one. The V call is TRBV7-9, the J call TRBJ2-7, with a weak D call TRBD2 (5 bases). The CDR3 is made up of 13 amino acids. Trimming cost V 7 bases and J 2 bases, with 12 bases left between them. Germline-derived CDR1 and CDR2 are SEHNR and FQNEAQ (reference sequence). CDR3 DNA sequence: TGTGCCAGCACCATCGAGGGCCCCTACGAGCAGTACTTC. This gives the protein CASTIEGPYEQYF. Complete variable domain (other parts from reference TRBV7-9 and TRBJ2-7): DTGVSQNPRHKITKRGQNVTFRCDPISEHNRLYWYRQTLGQGPEFLTYFQNEAQLEKSRLLSDRFSAERPKGSFSTLEIQRTEQGDSAMYLCASTIEGPYEQYFGPGTRLTVT.